These 29 T cell receptor beta chains were all obtained from the same sample, sequenced in a study of shared clonotypes between healthy human individuals. CD45RO negativity and positive selection for CCR7 defined naive CD8 cells, a population that excluded terminally differentiated effector memory CD45RA+ cells. TCRdb keeps only in-frame clones here, not all; method: immunoSEQ multiplex PCR. The sample gives about 2.2 million clones, about 92% of which show up once; approximately 1.7% is in the top ten. The sequencing sample was made of naive CD8+ T cells from PBMCs. The receptors derive from a man younger than 30 in good health. Some clones in this sample may be carry-over from other donors' samples.

The chain combines TRBV6-5 with TRBJ1-2; 10 bases map to TRBD1. The CDR3 runs to 14 residues. In germline, CDR1 is MNHEY, CDR2 SVGAGI. J gave up 10 bases and V 0 bases, and 5 bases lay outside the gene matches. CDR3 amino acids: CASSYSGTGETYTF. CDR3 DNA: TGTGCCAGCAGTTACTCCGGGACAGGGGAGACCTACACCTTC.

This clone was seen once. It is unclear where the CDR3 begins or ends on the DNA, so no DNA is shown, and the CDR3 is as TCRdb lists it. The chain links TRBV12-2 to TRBJ2-6; the tabulated D call, TRBD1, remains unverified against the DNA. TRBV12-2 has pseudogene status. From its first to its last residue, the CDR3 has 19 amino acids. The CDR3 is CASRLDFGQGAIGANVLTF.

V gene TRBV20-1 combines with J gene TRBJ2-1, with D perhaps TRBD2 (6 bases). Trimming removed 3 bases at V and 9 bases at J, with 9 bases between. There are 11 residues in the CDR3. The germline CDR1 and CDR2 sequences are DFQATT and SNEGSKA (reference sequence). The DNA for the CDR3 is TGCAGTGCTAGCATCGGGAGTGAGCAGTTCTTC. Protein: CSASIGSEQFF.

As concerns this clone: At one of its ends the junction is not consistent with the germline gene, which may arise from a read error. This sequence joins TRBV7-9 and TRBJ1-2, with 8 positions matching TRBD1. Germline V CDR1 and CDR2: SEHNR, FQNEAQ (reference sequence). This CDR3 spans 17 amino acids. The CDR3 nucleotides read TGTGCAAGCAGCTTAGTAGGACAGGGCCTATCGGCCTATGGCTACACCTTC. The encoded protein is CASSLVGQGLSAYGYTF.

The gene calls are TRBV29-1 and TRBJ2-7, with D uncertain. V was shortened by 4 bases and J by 5 bases, with 12 bases between the two germline ends. There are 12 residues in the CDR3. Germline V gives CDR1 SQVTM, CDR2 ANQGSEA. The CDR3 coding sequence is TGCAGCGTTGTTCTCGGTGCACACGAGCAGTACTTC. It encodes CSVVLGAHEQYF.

The rearrangement uses TRBV28 and TRBJ2-3; D gene unclear. Between the trimmed V and J ends, which lost 2 bases and 1 base, there was a span of 10 bases. The CDR3 covers 15 residues. Germline V gene data show CDR1 as MDHEN and CDR2 as SYDVKM. CDR3 coding DNA: TGTGCCAGCAGTTTAGAAGGATTCCGCACAGATACGCAGTATTTT. Amino acids: CASSLEGFRTDTQYF.

A note on this clone: Other DNA sequences from this sample encode an identical CDR3 as well. V is TRBV7-9 and J is TRBJ1-1; no definite D call. The V end was cut by 0 bases, the J end by 6 bases, with 5 bases between. Germline values: CDR1 SEHNR, CDR2 FQNEAQ (reference sequence). The CDR3 is made up of 12 amino acids. The CDR3, as DNA: TGTGCCAGCAGCTTAGCCGTGGCTGAAGCTTTCTTT. Encoded protein: CASSLAVAEAFF.

The rearrangement links TRBV4-3 to TRBJ1-3; weak D call: TRBD1 (5 bases). Per germline, CDR1 LGHNA and CDR2 YSLEER. The CDR3 spans 17 residues. V was trimmed by 3 bases and J by 0 bases, leaving 15 bases between them. This CDR3 is CASSQREQDVSGNTIYF. In DNA, the CDR3 is TGCGCCAGCAGCCAGCGAGAACAGGACGTCTCTGGAAACACCATATATTTT.

In DNA, the CDR3 is TGTGCCAGCAGCTTAGTACTAGCGGTGGCCTACGAGCAGTACTTC. Translation: CASSLVLAVAYEQYF. V is TRBV7-8 and J is TRBJ2-7, with 8 bases aligning to TRBD2. The V gene end was trimmed by 1 base and the J gene end by 2 bases; junction bases not matched to a gene: 4. Germline V gene sequence: CDR1 SGHVS, CDR2 FQNEAQ. The CDR3 length is 15 residues.

This clone appeared once. This rearrangement joins TRBV27 to TRBJ2-7; 8 nucleotides match TRBD1. Unmatched junction bases numbered 3, after V lost 6 bases and J lost 2 bases. The V gene's germline CDR1 is MNHEY and CDR2 SMNVEV (reference sequence). The CDR3 runs 13 residues. The CDR3, as DNA: TGTGCCAGCAGGGACAGGGCGACCTACGAGCAGTACTTC. Its translation: CASRDRATYEQYF.

The chain links TRBV4-2 to TRBJ2-1; D not certain. The CDR3 spans 14 residues. V was pared by 1 base and J by 5 bases, with 9 bases between. Per germline, CDR1 LGHNA and CDR2 YNFKEQ. CDR3 loop: CASSQAESHNEQFF. As DNA, the CDR3 is TGTGCCAGCAGCCAAGCGGAATCCCACAATGAGCAGTTCTTC.

The chain joins TRBV27 to TRBJ1-5, with D unresolved. Germline-derived CDR1 and CDR2 are MNHEY and SMNVEV (reference sequence). Trimming left V 3 bases short and J 6 bases short, with 9 bases between. The CDR3 has 13 residues. Written as DNA, the CDR3 is TGTGCCAGCAGTTTTGGGAAAGGTCAGCCCCAGCATTTT. Amino acid sequence: CASSFGKGQPQHF.

The rearrangement joins TRBV6-5 to TRBJ1-2; tentative D call: TRBD1 (6 bases). The CDR3 has 12 amino acids. Per the germline V gene, CDR1 is MNHEY and CDR2 is SVGAGI. The V gene lost 6 bases and the J gene lost 7 bases, with 12 bases spanning the gap. In nucleotides, the CDR3 is TGTGCCAGCAGCTCCACAGGGCTTGGCTACACCTTC. This codes for CASSSTGLGYTF.

The gene calls are TRBV5-1 and TRBJ2-7; 11 bases match TRBD2. This CDR3 contains 17 residues. The V and J ends lost 4 bases and 3 bases, in that order; junction bases with no gene match: 12. From germline, CDR1 is SGHRS and CDR2 YFSETQ. The CDR3 sequence is CASSPPVAGGTVYEQYF. In DNA form, the CDR3 reads TGCGCCAGCAGCCCCCCAGTAGCGGGAGGGACGGTCTACGAGCAGTACTTC.

The rearrangement uses TRBV4-1 and TRBJ2-3, with 14 nucleotides matching TRBD2. CDR1 MGHRA and CDR2 YSYEKL come from the germline V gene. With 3 bases clipped from V and 2 bases from J, the junction kept 13 bases outside the gene matches. CDR3 length equals 20 residues. The CDR3 here is CASSQGTLGLAGGPTDTQYF. The CDR3 bases are TGCGCCAGCAGCCAGGGGACACTTGGACTAGCGGGAGGCCCCACAGATACGCAGTATTTT.

The chain joins TRBV27 to TRBJ1-2; D perhaps matches TRBD1 (5 bases). V was trimmed by 0 bases and J by 8 bases, leaving 10 bases between them. CDR1 is MNHEY and CDR2 is SMNVEV in the germline V gene (reference sequence). This CDR3 contains 13 residues. The CDR3 protein is CASSLSLGTGYTF. CDR3 DNA sequence: TGTGCCAGCAGTTTATCTCTGGGGACCGGCTACACCTTC.

V is TRBV7-9 and J is TRBJ1-1; no reliable D call. CDR1 is SEHNR, CDR2 FQNEAQ, per germline (reference sequence). The CDR3 totals 14 residues. V dropped 3 bases and J dropped 4 bases, with 12 bases sitting between them. For the CDR3, the DNA is TGTGCCAGCAGCTTCGGTGGGGTAGCCACTGAAGCTTTCTTT. Translation gives CASSFGGVATEAFF. Looking up the rest from reference TRBV7-9 and TRBJ1-1 gives the full variable domain: DTGVSQNPRHKITKRGQNVTFRCDPISEHNRLYWYRQTLGQGPEFLTYFQNEAQLEKSRLLSDRFSAERPKGSFSTLEIQRTEQGDSAMYLCASSFGGVATEAFFGQGTRLTVV.

The rearrangement uses TRBV27 and TRBJ2-2, with 9 positions matching TRBD1. Per the germline V gene, CDR1 is MNHEY and CDR2 is SMNVEV (reference sequence). The CDR3 has 16 amino acids. Unmatched junction bases numbered 5, after V lost 5 bases and J lost 1 base. CDR3 nucleotide sequence: TGTGCCAGCAGTCCAACAGGGGGCGGGAACACCGGGGAGCTGTTTTTT. As protein: CASSPTGGGNTGELFF.

The chain couples TRBV4-3 to TRBJ2-2; TRBD2 aligns across 7 bases. CDR1 and CDR2 from the germline V gene are LGHNA and YSLEER. The V segment lost 5 bases and the J segment 5 bases; nucleotides outside the gene matches: 14. CDR3 size: 17 residues. The CDR3 sequence: CASSFKLAHASTGELFF. The CDR3 DNA reads as TGCGCCAGCAGCTTTAAACTAGCGCACGCGAGTACCGGGGAGCTGTTTTTT.

The rearrangement uses TRBV5-1 and TRBJ2-7; D perhaps matches TRBD2 (5 bases). This CDR3 has 14 amino acids. Germline loops: CDR1 SGHRS, CDR2 YFSETQ. Trimming stripped 2 bases from V and 4 bases from J, with 13 bases between. CDR3 sequence: CASSFTDRGYEQYF. In DNA form, the CDR3 reads TGCGCCAGCAGCTTTACGGATCGGGGTTACGAGCAGTACTTC.

The gene calls are TRBV19 and TRBJ2-3; D is unresolved. CDR1 is LNHDA and CDR2 is SQIVND in the germline V gene (reference sequence). Between the trimmed V and J ends, which lost 7 bases and 5 bases, there was a span of 16 bases. The CDR3 covers 14 residues. This chain's CDR3 is CASTPGPYGDTQYF. The CDR3 DNA reads TGTGCCAGTACTCCGGGTCCCTACGGAGATACGCAGTATTTT. Based on the CDR3 plus reference TRBV19 and TRBJ2-3, the full variable domain is DGGITQSPKYLFRKEGQNVTLSCEQNLNHDAMYWYRQDPGQGLRLIYYSQIVNDFQKGDIAEGYSVSREKKESFPLTVTSAQKNPTAFYLCASTPGPYGDTQYFGPGTRLTVL.

This clone was seen once. The chain employs TRBV29-1 and TRBJ2-5; possibly TRBD2 for D (5 bases). The J call is uncertain, as TRBJ2-7 better fits the DNA end. Germline lookup yields CDR1 SQVTM and CDR2 ANQGSEA. This CDR3 comprises 11 residues. The CDR3 DNA follows: TGCAGCGTTGTTCGGGACTACGAGCAGTACTTC. This encodes CSVVRDYEQYF.

The chain is built from TRBV28 and TRBJ1-1, with TRBD1 as a possible D gene (6 bases). Germline CDR1 and CDR2: MDHEN and SYDVKM. The CDR3 contains 14 residues. With 3 bases removed from V and 3 bases from J, the gap between germline ends came to 11 bases. This CDR3 reads CASSFSGEDTEAFF. The CDR3 coding sequence is TGTGCCAGCAGTTTCTCAGGGGAGGACACTGAAGCTTTCTTT.

There are a few counts of this clone. This sequence joins TRBV9 and TRBJ1-1; a possible D gene is TRBD1 (6 bases). The CDR3 is made up of 14 amino acids. The V and J ends lost 0 bases and 1 base respectively, with 7 bases between them. CDR1 and CDR2 from the germline V gene are SGDLS and YYNGEE. CDR3 sequence reads: CASSVARGNTEAFF. The CDR3 DNA reads TGTGCCAGCAGCGTAGCCAGGGGGAACACTGAAGCTTTCTTT.

Concerning this clone itself: In the same sample, other DNA sequences code for this CDR3. The chain joins TRBV30 to TRBJ2-1; 8 bases are a match to TRBD2. With 5 bases clipped from V and 1 base from J, the junction kept 1 base outside the gene matches. Germline V gives CDR1 GTSNPN, CDR2 SVGIG (reference sequence). The CDR3 runs to 13 residues. The CDR3 sequence is CAWGLASYNEQFF. Written as DNA, the CDR3 is TGTGCCTGGGGACTAGCATCCTACAATGAGCAGTTCTTC.

This rearrangement joins TRBV5-1 to TRBJ2-3; D not certain. The CDR3 runs to 16 residues. Between the trimmed V and J ends, which lost 0 bases and 6 bases, there was a span of 17 bases. From germline, CDR1 is SGHRS and CDR2 YFSETQ. DNA of the CDR3: TGCGCCAGCAGCTTGGAGGTGGCGGTTAGTCCGGATACGCAGTATTTT. It translates to CASSLEVAVSPDTQYF.

The chain has TRBV5-8 and TRBJ1-4; D uncertain. Trimming pared 3 bases from V and 4 bases from J, leaving 4 bases between. The CDR3 sequence is 12 residues long. CDR1 and CDR2 from the germline V gene are SGHTS and YDEGEE. Written as DNA, the CDR3 is TGTGCCAGCAGCTCCCTTAATGAAAAACTGTTTTTT. Amino acid sequence: CASSSLNEKLFF.

As for this clone: Other DNA sequences from this sample encode an identical CDR3 as well. The V gene is TRBV28, the J gene TRBJ1-1; D remains unclear. This CDR3 has 13 residues. Germline V gives CDR1 MDHEN, CDR2 SYDVKM. With 3 bases removed from V and 1 base from J, the gap between germline ends came to 6 bases. The CDR3 DNA reads TGTGCCAGCAGTTTCCGGTCGAACACTGAAGCTTTCTTT. Its protein is CASSFRSNTEAFF.

The chain joins TRBV11-3 to TRBJ2-5; 8 bases are a match to TRBD2. Germline V lookup: CDR1 SGHNT, CDR2 YENEEA. The junction had 10 bases not matched to a gene; V was cut back by 4 bases and J by 0 bases. The CDR3 is made up of 17 amino acids. As DNA, the CDR3 is TGTGCCAGCAGCTCGCGGGGGGACGTCGGATACCAAGAGACCCAGTACTTC. It codes for CASSSRGDVGYQETQYF.